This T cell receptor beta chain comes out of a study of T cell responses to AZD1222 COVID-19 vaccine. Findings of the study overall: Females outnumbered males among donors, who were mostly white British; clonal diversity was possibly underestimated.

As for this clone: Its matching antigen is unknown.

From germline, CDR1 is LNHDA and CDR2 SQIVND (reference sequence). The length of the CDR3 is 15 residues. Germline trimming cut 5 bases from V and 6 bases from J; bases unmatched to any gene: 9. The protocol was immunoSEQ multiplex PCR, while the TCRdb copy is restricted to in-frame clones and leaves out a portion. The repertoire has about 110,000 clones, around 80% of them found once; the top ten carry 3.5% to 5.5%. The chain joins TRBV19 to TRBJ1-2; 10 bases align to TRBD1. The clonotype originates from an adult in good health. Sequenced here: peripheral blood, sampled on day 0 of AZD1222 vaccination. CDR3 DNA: TGTGCCAGTAGTCCGGGACAGGGGAAGGTCAATGGCTACACCTTC. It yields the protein CASSPGQGKVNGYTF. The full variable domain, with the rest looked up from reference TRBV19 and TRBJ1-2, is DGGITQSPKYLFRKEGQNVTLSCEQNLNHDAMYWYRQDPGQGLRLIYYSQIVNDFQKGDIAEGYSVSREKKESFPLTVTSAQKNPTAFYLCASSPGQGKVNGYTFGSGTRLTVV.